A selection of T cell receptor beta chains follows, all from one sample in a study of blood T cell repertoires in COVID-19. Using immunoSEQ multiplex PCR, the repertoire was profiled, and TCRdb retains in-frame clones only, with some absent. The table includes about 200,000 clones, 80% to 85% detected once. Sequencing was carried out using peripheral blood. The receptors shown here come from a woman in her 70s with COVID-19, enrolled during active disease. The CDR3 runs from the conserved cysteine through the conserved F or W. The order of the fields is clone size, J gene, V gene, D gene, CDR3 DNA, CDR3 protein. A D gene is named only where the DNA matches it firmly. Size tells how often a clone was seen (once, few, many) or the class of an expanded clone, and some rows leave it out.

. | TRBJ2-1 | TRBV7-2 | TRBD2 | TGTGCCAGCAGCTCTGTTCCGGGACTAGCGGGAGTAGTAAATGAGCAGTTCTTC | CASSSVPGLAGVVNEQFF
. | TRBJ1-1 | TRBV30 | . | TGTGCCTCCGGGGGGAGAACTGAAGCTTTCTTT | CASGGRTEAFF
once | TRBJ1-2 | TRBV10-3 | TRBD1 | TGTGCCATCGAGGACAGGATGGGGTATGGCTACACCTTC | CAIEDRMGYGYTF
. | TRBJ2-2 | TRBV24-1 | . | TGTGCCACCGGGTTTAGCGGTACGCCGGGAACCGGGGAGCTGTTTTTT | CATGFSGTPGTGELFF
. | TRBJ1-4 | TRBV2 | . | TGTGCCAGCAGTGAACGGTTACCTGCCGGTGAAAAACTGTTTTTT | CASSERLPAGEKLFF
. | TRBJ1-5 | TRBV7-2 | . | TGTGCCAGCAGCTTTGGAGATCAGCCCCAGCATTTT | CASSFGDQPQHF
once | TRBJ1-2 | TRBV10-3 | . | TGTGCCATCAGTGAATCCAGGGAGGGCTATGGCTACACCTTC | CAISESREGYGYTF
. | TRBJ1-1 | TRBV3-1/TRBV3-2 | . | TGTGCCAGCAGCCAGCCGGGACTCAACACTGAAGCTTTCTTT | CASSQPGLNTEAFF
. | TRBJ2-7 | TRBV19 | TRBD2 | TGTGCCAGTAGTATATCCTCTAGCGGGAGCTTTCCATACGAGCAGTACTTC | CASSISSSGSFPYEQYF
. | TRBJ1-4 | TRBV15 | TRBD1 | TGTGCCACCAGCAGAGCGGGGACAGGGGACGAAAAACTGTTTTTT | CATSRAGTGDEKLFF
. | TRBJ1-3 | TRBV4-2 | TRBD1 | TGTGCCAGCAGTCGACTTGGACAGGATAGGGACACCATATATTTT | CASSRLGQDRDTIYF
few | TRBJ1-5 | TRBV30 | . | TGTGCCTGGAGTGCGGACAGTACTTATCAGCCCCAGCATTTT | CAWSADSTYQPQHF
. | TRBJ1-5 | TRBV24-1 | TRBD1 | TGTGCCACCGCAGGACAGGCCAATCAGCCCCAGCATTTT | CATAGQANQPQHF
once | TRBJ2-5 | TRBV5-1 | . | TGCGCCAGCAGCTTGGTTCCGGGTTCGATAGAGACCCAGTACTTC | CASSLVPGSIETQYF
. | TRBJ2-5 | TRBV15 | TRBD1 | TGTGCCACCAGCACTTCAATGGCCGGGACAGGGCAAGAGACCCAGTACTTC | CATSTSMAGTGQETQYF
. | TRBJ1-6 | TRBV11-2 | . | TGTGCCAGCAGCTTAGATCAGGGGCTACCCCTCCACTTT | CASSLDQGLPLHF
. | TRBJ2-2 | TRBV7-9 | TRBD1 | TGTGCCAGCAGCGCCGGGACAGGGGAGGGCGGGGAGCTGTTTTTT | CASSAGTGEGGELFF
. | TRBJ1-1 | TRBV6-2/TRBV6-3 | . | TGTGCCAGCAGTTACACGTCTCCGGTCCAGGGAGCTTTCTTT | CASSYTSPVQGAFF
. | TRBJ2-4 | TRBV11-2 | . | TGTGCCAGCAGCTTGAGACATCGGAGGGGAGGAAACATTCAGTACTTC | CASSLRHRRGGNIQYF
. | TRBJ1-6 | TRBV6-5 | . | TGTGCCAGCAGACGGGACACGGATAATTCACCCCTCCACTTT | CASRRDTDNSPLHF
few | TRBJ2-7 | TRBV6-2/TRBV6-3 | . | TGTGCCAGCAGTTACCGATATCAGGGTTTGTACGAGCAGTACTTC | CASSYRYQGLYEQYF
. | TRBJ2-5 | TRBV6-2/TRBV6-3 | TRBD2 | TGTGCCAGCAGTTTCGGACTAGCGGGAACTGAGACCCAGTACTTC | CASSFGLAGTETQYF
. | TRBJ1-4 | TRBV27 | . | TGTGCCAGCAGTTTACGTAGTGTAGCAACTAATGAAAAACTGTTTTTT | CASSLRSVATNEKLFF
. | TRBJ1-1 | TRBV3-1/TRBV3-2 | TRBD1 | TGTGCCAGCAGCCATCGAGGGGGCGGGTCTGGGGCTGAAGCTTTCTTT | CASSHRGGGSGAEAFF
. | TRBJ1-6 | TRBV14 | . | TGTGCCAGCAGCCAACAGGGTCTTTCACCCCTCCACTTT | CASSQQGLSPLHF
. | TRBJ2-5 | TRBV18 | TRBD2 | TGTGCCAGCTCCGCCGGACTAGCGGGAGGTACCTCTCAAGAGACCCAGTACTTC | CASSAGLAGGTSQETQYF
. | TRBJ1-1 | TRBV6-5 | TRBD1 | TGTGCCAGCAGTGACTCGTCAGGGGGTTACACTGAAGCTTTCTTT | CASSDSSGGYTEAFF
. | TRBJ2-2 | TRBV7-2 | . | TGTGCCAGCAGCTTCGCGGGCGGGAAGGCCGGGGAGCTGTTTTTT | CASSFAGGKAGELFF
. | TRBJ1-2 | TRBV5-1 | TRBD1 | TGCGCCAGCAGCTTAGCGGCAGGGGGCGATTGGGGCTACACCTTC | CASSLAAGGDWGYTF
. | TRBJ1-1 | TRBV11-2 | . | TGTGCCAGCAGCTTAGATCAGGGGCGAGAAGCTTTCTTT | CASSLDQGREAFF
. | TRBJ1-6 | TRBV7-2 | TRBD1 | TGTGCCAGCAGCCCCGACAGGGGTAATTCACCCCTCCACTTT | CASSPDRGNSPLHF
once | TRBJ2-2 | TRBV6-2/TRBV6-3 | TRBD2 | TGTGCCAGCAGCCTACTAGCGGGAGCTACGAACACCGGGGAGCTGTTTTTT | CASSLLAGATNTGELFF
. | TRBJ2-7 | TRBV10-1 | . | TGCGCCAGCAGTGAGGGAGGGAGCTCCTACGAGCAGTACTTC | CASSEGGSSYEQYF
. | TRBJ2-7 | TRBV18 | . | TGTGCCAGCTCCCCCCTCTACGAGCAGTACTTC | CASSPLYEQYF
. | TRBJ2-2 | TRBV6-6 | . | TGTGCCTCCGACTACCCGAACACCGGGGAGCTGTTTTTT | CASDYPNTGELFF
. | TRBJ2-1 | TRBV19 | . | TGTGCCAGTAGTATTACGACAGTGGGGAATGAGCAGTTCTTC | CASSITTVGNEQFF
. | TRBJ1-5 | TRBV15 | TRBD1 | TGTGCCACCAGCAGAGAACTCACCTCCGGACAGGGAGGAAGCAATCAGCCCCAGCATTTT | CATSRELTSGQGGSNQPQHF
. | TRBJ1-2 | TRBV18 | . | TGTGCCAGCTCACCCGGAACGGGCCTAGGGGGTAACTATGGCTACACCTTC | CASSPGTGLGGNYGYTF
. | TRBJ1-1 | TRBV6-2/TRBV6-3 | . | TGTGCCAGCAGTTACCGACATAACACTGAAGCTTTCTTT | CASSYRHNTEAFF
. | TRBJ2-7 | TRBV3-1/TRBV3-2 | TRBD2 | TGTGCCAGCAGCCAGGGGCGGGAGAAGCAGTACTTC | CASSQGREKQYF
. | TRBJ2-3 | TRBV27 | TRBD2 | TGTGCCAGCAGTTTAATGCTAGCGGGAGTTGGTGCAGATACGCAGTATTTT | CASSLMLAGVGADTQYF
few | TRBJ2-2 | TRBV29-1 | TRBD2 | TGCAGCGTATTGACTAGCGGCTACACCGGGGAGCTGTTTTTT | CSVLTSGYTGELFF
. | TRBJ2-1 | TRBV3-1/TRBV3-2 | TRBD2 | TGTGCCAGCAGCCAACCGACCGGGACTAGCGGGAGGGCCTGGAATGAGCAGTTCTTC | CASSQPTGTSGRAWNEQFF
. | TRBJ2-3 | TRBV7-2 | TRBD1 | TGTGCCAGCAGGCCACCGGGACAGGGGACTTTTACGCAGTATTTT | CASRPPGQGTFTQYF
. | TRBJ1-2 | TRBV5-1 | . | TGCGCCAGCAGCTTGGAGGGGGAATATGGCTACACCTTC | CASSLEGEYGYTF
few | TRBJ1-5 | TRBV28 | . | TGTGCCAGCAGTCGGCGGGGTAATGGAAATCAGCCCCAGCATTTT | CASSRRGNGNQPQHF
. | TRBJ2-3 | TRBV7-3 | . | TGTGCCAGCAGCTTAACTCGACTGAGCACAGATACGCAGTATTTT | CASSLTRLSTDTQYF
. | TRBJ1-3 | TRBV7-8 | . | TGTGCCAGCAGCTTAGTTTCAGTTATAGCGTTCTCTGGAAACACCATATATTTT | CASSLVSVIAFSGNTIYF
. | TRBJ2-1 | TRBV30 | . | TGTGCCTGGAGTGCCAGGGACACTAGAAGTGAGCAGTTCTTC | CAWSARDTRSEQFF
. | TRBJ2-3 | TRBV9 | . | TGTGCCAGCAGCGTTACAGGGAAAGCCGCAGATACGCAGTATTTT | CASSVTGKAADTQYF
. | TRBJ1-5 | TRBV7-2 | TRBD1 | TGTGCCAGCAGCTTAGAACCAGGGGGCCTTCAGCCCCAGCATTTT | CASSLEPGGLQPQHF
. | TRBJ2-7 | TRBV19 | TRBD2 | TGTGCCAGTAGTAGTAAGACTAGCGGAATGACCTACGAGCAGTACTTC | CASSSKTSGMTYEQYF
once | TRBJ2-5 | TRBV21-1 | . | TGTGCCAGCCCCACCACAGGGAAACGGTACTTC | CASPTTGKRYF
few | TRBJ2-6 | TRBV5-1 | . | TGCGCCAGCAGCTACCAGGGATCTGGGGCCAACGTCCTGACTTTC | CASSYQGSGANVLTF
. | TRBJ2-2 | TRBV7-6 | . | TGTGCCAGCAGCCCTGAAGCGTCCACTTTCGCCGGGGAGCTGTTTTTT | CASSPEASTFAGELFF
once | TRBJ2-7 | TRBV6-5 | . | TGTGCCAGCAGTTACTCGCGAGGGACTGGAACCTACGAGCAGTACTTC | CASSYSRGTGTYEQYF
few | TRBJ1-2 | TRBV19 | TRBD1 | TGTGCCAGTAGACTGGACAGGGGTAACTATGGCTACACCTTC | CASRLDRGNYGYTF
. | TRBJ1-6 | TRBV30 | . | TGTGCCTGGACCTTGGGGAGCTCCTATAATTCACCCCTCCACTTT | CAWTLGSSYNSPLHF
. | TRBJ1-2 | TRBV11-2 | TRBD1 | TGTGCCAGCAGCAGGGACAGGGGGAGTGATGGCTACACCTTC | CASSRDRGSDGYTF
few | TRBJ1-1 | TRBV19 | . | TGTGCCAGTAGCGACAGAAACACTGAAGCTTTCTTT | CASSDRNTEAFF